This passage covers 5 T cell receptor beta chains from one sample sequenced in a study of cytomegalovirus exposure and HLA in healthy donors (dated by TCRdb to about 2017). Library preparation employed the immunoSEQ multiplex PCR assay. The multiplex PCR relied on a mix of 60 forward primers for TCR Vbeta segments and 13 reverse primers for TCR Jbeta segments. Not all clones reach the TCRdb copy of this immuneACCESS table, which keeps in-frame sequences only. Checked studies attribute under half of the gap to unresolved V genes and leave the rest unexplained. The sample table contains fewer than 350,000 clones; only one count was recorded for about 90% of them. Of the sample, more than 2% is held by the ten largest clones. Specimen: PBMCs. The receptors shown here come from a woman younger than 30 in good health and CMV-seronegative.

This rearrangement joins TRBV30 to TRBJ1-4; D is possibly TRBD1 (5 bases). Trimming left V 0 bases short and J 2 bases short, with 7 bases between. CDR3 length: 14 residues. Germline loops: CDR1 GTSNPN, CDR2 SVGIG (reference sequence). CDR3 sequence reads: CAWSVRGTNEKLFF. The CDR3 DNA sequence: TGTGCCTGGAGTGTACGGGGGACTAATGAAAAACTGTTTTTT.

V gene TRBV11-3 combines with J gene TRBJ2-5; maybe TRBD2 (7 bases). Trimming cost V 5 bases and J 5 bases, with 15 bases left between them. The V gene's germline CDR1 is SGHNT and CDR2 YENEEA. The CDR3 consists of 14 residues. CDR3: CASSGGGGTETQYF. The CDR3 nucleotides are TGTGCCAGCAGCGGGGGCGGGGGTACGGAGACCCAGTACTTC. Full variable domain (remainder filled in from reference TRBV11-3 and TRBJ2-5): EAGVVQSPRYKIIEKKQPVAFWCNPISGHNTLYWYLQNLGQGPELLIRYENEEAVDDSQLPKDRFSAERLKGVDSTLKIQPAELGDSAVYLCASSGGGGTETQYFGPGTRLLVL.

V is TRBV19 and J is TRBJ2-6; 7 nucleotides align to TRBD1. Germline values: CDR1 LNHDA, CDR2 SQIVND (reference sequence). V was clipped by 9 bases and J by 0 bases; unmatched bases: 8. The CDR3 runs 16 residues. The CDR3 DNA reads TGTGCCAGCCGGGACAGAGTTCTCTCTGGGGCCAACGTCCTGACTTTC. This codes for CASRDRVLSGANVLTF.

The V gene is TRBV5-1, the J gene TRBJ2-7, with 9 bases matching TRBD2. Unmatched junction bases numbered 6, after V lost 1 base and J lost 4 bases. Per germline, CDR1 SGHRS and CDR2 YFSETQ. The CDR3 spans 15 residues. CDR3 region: CASSLRPSGEYEQYF. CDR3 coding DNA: TGCGCCAGCAGCTTGCGCCCTAGCGGGGAGTACGAGCAGTACTTC. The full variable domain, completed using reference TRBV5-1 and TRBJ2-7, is KAGVTQTPRYLIKTRGQQVTLSCSPISGHRSVSWYQQTPGQGLQFLFEYFSETQRNKGNFPGRFSGRQFSNSRSEMNVSTLELGDSALYLCASSLRPSGEYEQYFGPGTRLTVT.

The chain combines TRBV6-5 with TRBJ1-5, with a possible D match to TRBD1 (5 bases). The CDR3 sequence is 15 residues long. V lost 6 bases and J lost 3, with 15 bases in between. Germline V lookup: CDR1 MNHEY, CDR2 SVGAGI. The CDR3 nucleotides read TGTGCCAGCAGAGAACTCGTAGGGGTCAATCAGCCCCAGCATTTT. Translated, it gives CASRELVGVNQPQHF.